The 27 T cell receptor beta chains below all came from one sample that was sequenced in a study of response to subunit inactivated influenza vaccine. Each CDR3 protein gets one entry after TCRdb re-called the RT-PCR reads with MiXCR. Seen here are about 780,000 distinct CDR3 sequences, less than 20% observed once, and the top ten hold about a tenth. Source: PBMCs from blood, taken 5 to 6 days after vaccination. Source of these receptors: a man between 50 and 59 years old who received an inactivated influenza vaccine.

This clonotype was observed a few times. The chain is built from TRBV27 and TRBJ2-1; tentatively, D is TRBD1 or TRBD2 (5 bases each). V lost 4 bases and J lost 6, with 10 bases in between. CDR1 and CDR2 from the germline V gene are MNHEY and SMNVEV (reference sequence). The CDR3 has 13 residues. CDR3 DNA: TGTGCCAGCAGTTATGCAGGGAGCAATGAGCAGTTCTTC. Protein sequence: CASSYAGSNEQFF.

This clonotype was detected ten times or more. The rearrangement uses TRBV5-1 and TRBJ1-2, with a weak D call TRBD1 (6 bases). With 1 base removed from V and 3 bases from J, the gap between germline ends came to 10 bases. CDR3 size: 14 residues. The V gene's germline CDR1 is SGHRS and CDR2 YFSETQ. The CDR3 coding sequence is TGCGCCAGCAGCTTGTCCGGGGGCGACTATGGCTACACCTTC. This codes for CASSLSGGDYGYTF.

In the case of this clonotype: A junction boundary mismatches the germline segment, possibly from a read error. In DNA, the CDR3 is TGCAGCGTTTCTCGGACAGGGCTTTTTAACGAGCCGTACTTC. It codes for CSVSRTGLFNEPYF. The chain recombines TRBV29-1 with TRBJ2-7; 8 positions match TRBD1. The CDR3 covers 14 residues. The V gene's germline CDR1 is SQVTM and CDR2 ANQGSEA.

This clonotype was recorded at least ten times. This chain links TRBV29-1 with TRBJ2-3; D ambiguous. Trimming left V 3 bases short and J 1 base short, with 5 bases between. In germline, CDR1 is SQVTM, CDR2 ANQGSEA. The CDR3 has 12 residues. The CDR3 DNA reads TGCAGCGTTGACCCAGGCACAGATACGCAGTATTTT. Residues: CSVDPGTDTQYF.

This clonotype was observed a few times. This chain links TRBV12-3 or TRBV12-4 with TRBJ2-3; D possibly corresponds to TRBD2 (6 bases). Between the trimmed V and J ends, which lost 7 bases and 0 bases, there was a span of 11 bases. This CDR3 is built from 14 residues. CDR3 sequence reads: CASKLSGSTDTQYF. The CDR3 DNA reads as TGTGCCAGCAAATTAAGCGGGAGCACAGATACGCAGTATTTT.

This clonotype was found a few times. The chain couples TRBV4-3 to TRBJ2-2; tentative D call: TRBD1 (6 bases). The length of the CDR3 is 16 residues. V dropped 0 bases and J dropped 5 bases, with 13 bases sitting between them. The germline V gene encodes CDR1 LGHNA and CDR2 YSLEER. CDR3 in amino acids: CASSQDWGRGTGELFF. The CDR3 bases are TGCGCCAGCAGCCAAGATTGGGGGCGCGGGACCGGGGAGCTGTTTTTT.

J is TRBJ2-5 and V is TRBV10-3; perhaps TRBD2 as D (5 bases). The CDR3 is 17 amino acids. Trimming took off 2 bases at V and 2 bases at J, with 18 bases between the two ends. CDR1 ENHRY and CDR2 SYGVKD come from the germline V gene. CDR3 sequence (DNA): TGTGCCATCAGTGAGATTGCAGGAGGCCTCCTTCAAGAGACCCAGTACTTC. It yields the protein CAISEIAGGLLQETQYF.

This clonotype was seen more than once but under ten times. The rearrangement uses TRBV5-6 and TRBJ2-1; D is unresolved. V lost 0 bases to trimming and J lost 8 bases, with 12 bases between them. Per the germline V gene, CDR1 is SGHDT and CDR2 is YYEEEE. This CDR3 comprises 14 residues. The CDR3 DNA is TGTGCCAGCAGCTTGGTCAGGCAGGTAGATGAGCAGTTCTTC. It yields the protein CASSLVRQVDEQFF. Together with reference TRBV5-6 and TRBJ2-1, the CDR3 gives the full variable domain: DAGVTQSPTHLIKTRGQQVTLRCSPKSGHDTVSWYQQALGQGPQFIFQYYEEEERQRGNFPDRFSGHQFPNYSSELNVNALLLGDSALYLCASSLVRQVDEQFFGPGTRLTVL.

CDR3 bases: TGTGCCAGCAGTTTCGATAGCGGGAGTTACTACAATGAGCAGTTCTTC. It translates to CASSFDSGSYYNEQFF. The chain carries TRBV7-9 and TRBJ2-1; 9 bases agree with TRBD2. The CDR3 length is 16 residues. Germline-derived CDR1 and CDR2 are SEHNR and FQNEAQ (reference sequence). The V segment lost 6 bases and the J segment 3 bases; nucleotides outside the gene matches: 9.

V is TRBV9 and J is TRBJ2-7; 7 bases line up with TRBD1. The CDR3 sequence is 15 residues long. Germline-derived CDR1 and CDR2 are SGDLS and YYNGEE. The J segment lost 5 bases and the V segment lost 0 bases, leaving 8 bases of the junction unmatched. CDR3 region: CASSVGLTGLNEQYF. The CDR3 nucleotides are TGTGCCAGCAGCGTAGGCCTGACAGGGCTCAACGAGCAGTACTTC.

This chain links TRBV12-3 or TRBV12-4 with TRBJ2-2; unclear D gene. This CDR3 is built from 14 residues. Trimming left V 3 bases short and J 4 bases short, with 9 bases between. The CDR3 sequence is CASSFGVGTGELFF. In nucleotides, the CDR3 is TGTGCCAGCAGTTTCGGCGTTGGCACCGGGGAGCTGTTTTTT.

This clonotype was found many times. The chain uses TRBV29-1 and TRBJ2-5, with TRBD1 as a possible D gene (6 bases). V was cut by 8 bases and J by 5 bases, with 12 bases left in between. The CDR3 has 11 residues. CDR1 SQVTM and CDR2 ANQGSEA come from the germline V gene. CDR3 DNA: TGCAGCTCCCGGACAGTGGAGACCCAGTACTTC. Translating gives CSSRTVETQYF.

V is TRBV9 and J is TRBJ2-1; 9 bases are a match to TRBD2. The CDR3 covers 15 residues. From germline, CDR1 is SGDLS and CDR2 YYNGEE. J lost 3 bases, V lost 0 bases, and 1 base had no gene match. CDR3 nucleotides: TGTGCCAGCAGCGTAGGCGGGAGGGTCTACAATGAGCAGTTCTTC. Protein sequence: CASSVGGRVYNEQFF.

This clonotype occurred a few times. The chain recombines TRBV20-1 with TRBJ2-5, with 10 bases identical to TRBD2. The CDR3 is 14 amino acids. Germline assignment: CDR1 DFQATT and CDR2 SNEGSKA (reference sequence). Trimming cost V 4 bases and J 6 bases; bases outside gene matches: 8. This CDR3 reads CSATIAGGVKTQYF. The CDR3 DNA is TGCAGTGCTACAATAGCGGGGGGCGTTAAGACCCAGTACTTC.

This clonotype has only a few counts. The chain combines TRBV12-3 or TRBV12-4 with TRBJ2-1, with 12 bases matching TRBD2. This CDR3 comprises 16 residues. Germline trimming cut 3 bases from V and 6 bases from J; bases unmatched to any gene: 6. CDR3 protein: CASSFRTSGESNEQFF. The CDR3, as DNA: TGTGCCAGCAGTTTCAGGACTAGCGGGGAATCCAATGAGCAGTTCTTC.

The chain recombines TRBV27 with TRBJ2-2, with D uncertain. Trimming stripped 6 bases from V and 7 bases from J, with 9 bases between. CDR1 is MNHEY, CDR2 SMNVEV, per germline (reference sequence). The CDR3 consists of 12 residues. CDR3 in DNA: TGTGCCAGCAGCCCGAATGGCGGGGAGCTGTTTTTT. Translation gives CASSPNGGELFF.

This clonotype has just a few counts. The genes are TRBV27 and TRBJ1-4; 7 bases are shared with TRBD1. Per the germline V gene, CDR1 is MNHEY and CDR2 is SMNVEV (reference sequence). Trimming removed 6 bases from V and 5 bases from J; junction bases left unmatched: 9. This CDR3 is 15 amino acids long. The CDR3 region is CASRPLGQPNEKLFF. CDR3 DNA sequence: TGTGCCAGCAGGCCACTGGGACAGCCGAATGAAAAACTGTTTTTT.

V is TRBV7-2 and J is TRBJ2-7; tentatively, D is TRBD2 (6 bases). CDR1 and CDR2 from the germline V gene are SGHTA and FQGNSA. CDR3 length equals 15 residues. The germline V and J ends were trimmed by 2 bases and 0 bases, with 11 bases remaining between them. CDR3 coding DNA: TGTGCCAGCAGCTTAATATCCGGGAGCTCCTACGAGCAGTACTTC. Translated: CASSLISGSSYEQYF.

This clonotype was found a few times. Relative to the germline gene, one junction end is altered; a read error may explain this. The V call is TRBV5-1, the J call TRBJ2-5; D may correspond to TRBD1 or TRBD2 (5 bases each). Germline V CDR1 and CDR2: SGHRS, YFSETQ. The CDR3 spans 14 residues. For the CDR3, the DNA is TGTGCTAGCAGCTTAGTGGGGGACCAAGAGACCCAGTACTTC. Its translation is CASSLVGDQETQYF.

The gene calls are TRBV7-2 and TRBJ2-3; possibly TRBD1 for D (6 bases). V dropped 4 bases and J dropped 6 bases, with 20 bases sitting between them. The CDR3 extends over 16 amino acids. Germline loops: CDR1 SGHTA, CDR2 FQGNSA. The CDR3 spells CASSYVQNYREDTQYF. The CDR3 DNA reads TGTGCCAGCAGCTACGTACAGAATTACAGGGAGGATACGCAGTATTTT.

The chain links TRBV7-8 to TRBJ2-3; TRBD2 aligns across 13 bases. Germline V gene lookup returns CDR1 SGHVS and CDR2 FQNEAQ. CDR3 size: 17 residues. The J segment lost 0 bases and the V segment lost 6 bases, leaving 6 bases of the junction unmatched. CDR3 sequence reads: CASRPGLAGISTDTQYF. The CDR3 DNA reads as TGTGCCAGCAGACCGGGACTAGCGGGGATAAGCACAGATACGCAGTATTTT.

The gene calls are TRBV5-6 and TRBJ1-1, with TRBD1 matching over 7 bases. Germline loops: CDR1 SGHDT, CDR2 YYEEEE. V shed 9 bases and J 1 base; nucleotides not matched to a gene: 12. This CDR3 has 15 residues. The CDR3 DNA is TGTGCCAAGCAGGACGTAGACAGGGAGAACACTGAAGCTTTCTTT. Residues: CAKQDVDRENTEAFF.

The chain has TRBV6-2 or TRBV6-3 and TRBJ2-1; no definite D call. There are 12 residues in the CDR3. CDR1 and CDR2 from the germline V gene are MNHEY and SVGEGT. Deletions cut 6 bases from V and 8 bases from J, with 11 bases between. For the CDR3, the DNA is TGTGCCAGCAGCTCCCTAGACGATGAGCAGTTCTTC. This codes for CASSSLDDEQFF.

This clonotype has more than one count but fewer than ten. V usage is TRBV20-1 and J usage is TRBJ2-5; D is possibly TRBD1 (6 bases). V was trimmed by 3 bases and J by 7 bases, leaving 21 bases between them. This CDR3 has 15 amino acids. Germline lookup yields CDR1 DFQATT and CDR2 SNEGSKA (reference sequence). The CDR3 loop is CSASLGTPVFGTQYF. The CDR3 DNA follows: TGCAGTGCTAGCCTTGGGACACCCGTTTTTGGGACCCAGTACTTC.

This chain uses TRBV5-5 with TRBJ2-7, with D unclear. The V gene lost 0 bases and the J gene lost 2 bases, with 9 bases spanning the gap. CDR1 and CDR2 from the germline V gene are SGHKS and YYEKEE (reference sequence). There are 14 residues in the CDR3. The CDR3 protein is CASSLVQDPYEQYF. In DNA, the CDR3 is TGTGCCAGCAGCTTGGTGCAGGATCCCTACGAGCAGTACTTC.

The chain combines TRBV3-1 with TRBJ2-1; D gene uncertain. The V gene's germline CDR1 is LGHDT and CDR2 YNNKEL (reference sequence). This CDR3 contains 14 residues. Trimming pared 0 bases from V and 6 bases from J, leaving 9 bases between. CDR3 DNA sequence: TGTGCCAGCAGCCAAGAAGCTAGTCGCAATGAGCAGTTCTTC. This gives the protein CASSQEASRNEQFF.

This clonotype has just a few counts. Here the CDR3 reads CSVGLDSEYGYTF. In nucleotides, the CDR3 is TGCAGCGTGGGCTTGGACAGCGAATATGGCTACACCTTC. The chain links TRBV29-1 to TRBJ1-2; D perhaps matches TRBD1 (6 bases). The V gene's germline CDR1 is SQVTM and CDR2 ANQGSEA. V lost 6 bases and J 5 bases, leaving 16 bases between the germline ends. The CDR3 loop spans 13 amino acids.